This T cell receptor (beta chain) stems from a study of blood T cells in healthy people across ages. With 4 bases removed from V and 0 bases from J, the gap between germline ends came to 8 bases. Per germline, CDR1 SEHNR and CDR2 FQNEAQ (reference sequence). The CDR3 spans 14 residues. The second PCR ran about 6 to 12 cycles with a sample-barcoded 5' primer and J-beta primers. TCRdb called the 5' RACE reads again in MiXCR, with one record for every CDR3 protein. The repertoire includes roughly 1,100,000 distinct CDR3 sequences, roughly 24% of them detected once, and around 0.75% sits in the top ten. This sample was also put to use in a study of T cells of mothers and their children. According to that study: Overlap measured in related mother-child pairs was slightly, non-significantly higher than in unrelated pairs.

This clonotype was sampled from a girl aged 2-10 years in good health. The sample was blood. The chain links TRBV7-9 to TRBJ2-3, with D perhaps given as TRBD1 or TRBD2 (5 bases each). CDR3 residues: CASSYRDSTDTQYF. CDR3 in DNA: TGTGCCAGCAGCTACCGGGACAGCACAGATACGCAGTATTTT.